This T cell receptor (beta chain) was sequenced during a study of immune heterogeneity within non-small cell lung tumors. Study outcomes and limitations: Local tumor mutational burden and local T-cell repertoire clonality showed a moderate significant correlation, R 0.3 to 0.4.

In its sample, this clonotype ranks as medium-sized. The antigen remains undetermined. The V end was cut by 5 bases, the J end by 0 bases, with 8 bases between. Germline V gives CDR1 MNHNS, CDR2 SASEGT. This CDR3 region has 14 residues. Template material for each sample was 500 to 600 ng of bulk tumor genomic DNA. Several biopsies were spaced far apart within each primary tumor and obtained as surgery took place. Enrolled patients presented with newly diagnosed, previously untreated non-small cell lung cancer and underwent curative surgery. Donation came from patients with newly diagnosed non-small cell lung cancer who were having surgery with curative intent. Multiplex PCR amplified TCR beta CDR3 with 32 V and 13 J primers. TCRdb passed the multiplex PCR reads through MiXCR, listing each CDR3 protein once. The profile shows about 6,000 distinct CDR3 sequences, over 20% of them singletons.

V usage is TRBV6-1 and J usage is TRBJ2-1; TRBD2 might be the D (6 bases). The source of this sequence is a man between 60 and 75 years old with non-small cell lung cancer. Sequenced material: lung tumor tissue. The CDR3 sequence is CASSKGGSYNEQFF. CDR3 bases: TGTGCCAGCAGTAAGGGAGGCTCCTACAATGAGCAGTTCTTC.